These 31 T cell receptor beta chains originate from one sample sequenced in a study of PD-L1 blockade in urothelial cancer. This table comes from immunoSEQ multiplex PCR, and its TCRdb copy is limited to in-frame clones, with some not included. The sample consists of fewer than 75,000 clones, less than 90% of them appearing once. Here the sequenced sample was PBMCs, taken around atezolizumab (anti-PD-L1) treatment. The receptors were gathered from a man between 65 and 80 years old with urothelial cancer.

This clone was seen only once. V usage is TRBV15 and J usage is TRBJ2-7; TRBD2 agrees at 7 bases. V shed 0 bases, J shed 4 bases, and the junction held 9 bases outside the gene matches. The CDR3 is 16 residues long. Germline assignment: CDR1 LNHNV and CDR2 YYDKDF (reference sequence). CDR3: CATSREGGASGYEQYF. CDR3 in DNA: TGTGCCACCAGCAGAGAAGGAGGAGCTAGCGGTTACGAGCAGTACTTC.

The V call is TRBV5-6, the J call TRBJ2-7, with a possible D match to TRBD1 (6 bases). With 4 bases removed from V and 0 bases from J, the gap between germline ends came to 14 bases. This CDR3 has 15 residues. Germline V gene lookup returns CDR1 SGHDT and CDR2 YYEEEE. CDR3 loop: CASSPEDRFSYEQYF. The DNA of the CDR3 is TGTGCCAGCAGCCCGGAGGACAGATTCTCCTACGAGCAGTACTTC.

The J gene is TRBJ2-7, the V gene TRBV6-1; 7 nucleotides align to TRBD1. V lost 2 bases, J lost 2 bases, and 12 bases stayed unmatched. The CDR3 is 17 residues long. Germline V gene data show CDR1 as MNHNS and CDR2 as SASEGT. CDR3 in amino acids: CASSEFRITGQTYEQYF. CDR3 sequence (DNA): TGTGCCAGCAGTGAATTCCGCATTACGGGACAGACCTACGAGCAGTACTTC.

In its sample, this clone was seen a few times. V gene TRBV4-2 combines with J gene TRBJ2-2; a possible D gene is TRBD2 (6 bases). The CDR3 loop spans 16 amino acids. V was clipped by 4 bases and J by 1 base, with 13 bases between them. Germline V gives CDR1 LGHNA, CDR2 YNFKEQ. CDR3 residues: CASSPPGGMNTGELFF. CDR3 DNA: TGTGCCAGCAGCCCCCCCGGCGGGATGAACACCGGGGAGCTGTTTTTT.

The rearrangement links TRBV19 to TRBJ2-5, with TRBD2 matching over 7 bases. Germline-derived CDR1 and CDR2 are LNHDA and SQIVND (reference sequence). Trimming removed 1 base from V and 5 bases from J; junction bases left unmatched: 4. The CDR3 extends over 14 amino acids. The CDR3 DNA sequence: TGTGCCAGTAGTATAGCGGGAGGCTGGGAGACCCAGTACTTC. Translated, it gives CASSIAGGWETQYF.

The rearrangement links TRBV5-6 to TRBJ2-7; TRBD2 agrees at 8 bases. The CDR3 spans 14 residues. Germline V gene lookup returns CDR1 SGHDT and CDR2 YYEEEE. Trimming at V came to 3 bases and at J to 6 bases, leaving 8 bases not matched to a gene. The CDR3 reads CASSYSGMPGEQYF. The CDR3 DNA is TGTGCCAGCAGCTATAGCGGGATGCCTGGCGAGCAGTACTTC.

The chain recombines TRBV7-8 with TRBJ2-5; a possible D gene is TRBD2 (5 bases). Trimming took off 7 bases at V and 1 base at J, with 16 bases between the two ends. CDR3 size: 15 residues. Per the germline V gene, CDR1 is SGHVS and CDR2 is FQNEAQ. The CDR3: CASTLEGVGQETQYF. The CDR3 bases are TGTGCCAGCACCCTAGAGGGTGTGGGCCAAGAGACCCAGTACTTC.

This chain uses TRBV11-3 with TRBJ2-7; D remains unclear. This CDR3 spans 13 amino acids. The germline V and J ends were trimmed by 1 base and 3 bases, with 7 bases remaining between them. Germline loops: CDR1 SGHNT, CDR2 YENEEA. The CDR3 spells CASSLVPIYEQYF. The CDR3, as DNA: TGTGCCAGCAGCTTAGTTCCTATCTACGAGCAGTACTTC.

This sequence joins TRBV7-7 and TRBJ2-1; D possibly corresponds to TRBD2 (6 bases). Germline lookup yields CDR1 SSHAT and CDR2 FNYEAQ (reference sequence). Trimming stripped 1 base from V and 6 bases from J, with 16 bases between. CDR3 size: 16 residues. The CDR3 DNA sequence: TGTGCCAGCAGCTTAGGCCGACTAGTAGGGAGCAATGAGCAGTTCTTC. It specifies CASSLGRLVGSNEQFF.

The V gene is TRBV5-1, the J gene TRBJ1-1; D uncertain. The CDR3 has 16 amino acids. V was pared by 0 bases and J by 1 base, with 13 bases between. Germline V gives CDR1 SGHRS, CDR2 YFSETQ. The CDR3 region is CASSLEGGRRNTEAFF. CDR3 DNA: TGCGCCAGCAGCTTGGAGGGAGGGAGGAGGAACACTGAAGCTTTCTTT.

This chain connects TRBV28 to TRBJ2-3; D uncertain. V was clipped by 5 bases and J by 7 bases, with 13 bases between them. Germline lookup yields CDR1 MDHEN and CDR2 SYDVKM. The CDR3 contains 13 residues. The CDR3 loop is CASSPAGDHTQYF. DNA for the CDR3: TGTGCCAGCAGTCCAGCAGGCGACCATACGCAGTATTTT.

The CDR3 nucleotides are TGTGCCAGGTTGACCGCGGGACAGGCCTTTAGGTACGAGCAGTACTTC. It specifies CARLTAGQAFRYEQYF. This chain uses TRBV28 with TRBJ2-7, with 8 bases fitting TRBD1. V shed 9 bases and J 4 bases; nucleotides not matched to a gene: 17. Germline CDR1 and CDR2: MDHEN and SYDVKM. The CDR3 length is 16 residues.

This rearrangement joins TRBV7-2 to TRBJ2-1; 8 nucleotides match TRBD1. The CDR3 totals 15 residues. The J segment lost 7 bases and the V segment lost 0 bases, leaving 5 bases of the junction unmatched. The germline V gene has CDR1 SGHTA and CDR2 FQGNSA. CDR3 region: CASSLASGGLNEQFF. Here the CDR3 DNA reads TGTGCCAGCAGCTTAGCTTCAGGGGGCTTAAATGAGCAGTTCTTC.

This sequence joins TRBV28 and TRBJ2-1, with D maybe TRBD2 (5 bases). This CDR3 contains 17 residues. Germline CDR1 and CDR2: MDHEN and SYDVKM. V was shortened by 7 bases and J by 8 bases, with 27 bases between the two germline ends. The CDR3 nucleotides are TGTGCCAGCACCACCCTCTGGCCCCCCTTATTGGAGGATGAGCAGTTCTTC. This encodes CASTTLWPPLLEDEQFF.

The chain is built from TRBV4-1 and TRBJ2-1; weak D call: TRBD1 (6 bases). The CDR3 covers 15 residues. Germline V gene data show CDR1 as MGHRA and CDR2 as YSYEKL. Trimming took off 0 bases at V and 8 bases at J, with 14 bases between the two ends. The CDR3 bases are TGCGCCAGCAGCCAAGATCGAGATAGGGGGTATGAGCAGTTCTTC. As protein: CASSQDRDRGYEQFF.

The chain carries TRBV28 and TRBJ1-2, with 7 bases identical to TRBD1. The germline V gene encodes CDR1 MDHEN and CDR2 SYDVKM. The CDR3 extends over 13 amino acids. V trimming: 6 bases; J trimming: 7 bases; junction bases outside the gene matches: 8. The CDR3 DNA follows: TGTGCCAGCAGACCGACAGGGACGGGTGGCTACACCTTC. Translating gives CASRPTGTGGYTF.

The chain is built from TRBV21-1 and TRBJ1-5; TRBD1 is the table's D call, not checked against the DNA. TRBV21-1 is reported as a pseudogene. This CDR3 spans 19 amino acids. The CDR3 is CASSSKNRDRVPGNQPQHF. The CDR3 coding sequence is TGTGCCAGCAGCTCAAAGAACCGGGACAGGGTCCCTGGCAATCAGCCCCAGCATTTT.

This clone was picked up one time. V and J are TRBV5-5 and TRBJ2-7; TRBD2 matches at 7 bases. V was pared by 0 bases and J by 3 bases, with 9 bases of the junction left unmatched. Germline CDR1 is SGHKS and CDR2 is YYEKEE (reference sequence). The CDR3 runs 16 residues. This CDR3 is CASSLGPGGPDYEQYF. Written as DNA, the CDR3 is TGTGCCAGCAGCTTGGGGCCGGGGGGACCGGACTACGAGCAGTACTTC.

CDR3 sequence (DNA): TGTGCCAGCTCACCGATGACAGGGGCAAGCACTGAAGCTTTCTTT. Protein sequence: CASSPMTGASTEAFF. The chain carries TRBV18 and TRBJ1-1, with 8 bases fitting TRBD1. CDR3 size: 15 residues. J gave up 4 bases and V 3 bases, and 7 bases lay outside the gene matches. The germline CDR1 and CDR2 sequences are KGHSH and LQKENI. Looking up the rest from reference TRBV18 and TRBJ1-1 gives the full variable domain: NAGVMQNPRHLVRRRGQEARLRCSPMKGHSHVYWYRQLPEEGLKFMVYLQKENIIDESGMPKERFSAEFPKEGPSILRIQQVVRGDSAAYFCASSPMTGASTEAFFGQGTRLTVV.

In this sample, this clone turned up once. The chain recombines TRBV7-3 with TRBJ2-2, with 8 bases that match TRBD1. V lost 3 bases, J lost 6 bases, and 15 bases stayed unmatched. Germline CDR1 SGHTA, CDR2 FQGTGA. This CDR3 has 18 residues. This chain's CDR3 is CASSFTGRGHGLAGELFF. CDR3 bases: TGTGCCAGCAGCTTCACCGGCAGGGGGCATGGATTGGCCGGGGAGCTGTTTTTT.

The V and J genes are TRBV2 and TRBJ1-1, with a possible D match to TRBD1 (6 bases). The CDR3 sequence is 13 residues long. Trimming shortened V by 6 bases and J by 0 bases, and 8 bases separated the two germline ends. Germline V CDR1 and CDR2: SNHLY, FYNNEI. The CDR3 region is CASSGTMNTEAFF. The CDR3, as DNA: TGTGCCAGCAGCGGGACAATGAACACTGAAGCTTTCTTT.

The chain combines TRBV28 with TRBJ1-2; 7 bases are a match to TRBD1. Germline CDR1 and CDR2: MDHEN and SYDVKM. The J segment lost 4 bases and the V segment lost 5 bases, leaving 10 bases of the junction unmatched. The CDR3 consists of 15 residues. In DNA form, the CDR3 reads TGTGCCAGCAGTCCCTTCCGGGACAGAGTCTATGGCTACACCTTC. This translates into CASSPFRDRVYGYTF.

The chain's CDR3 is CASRDPADRVEAFF. DNA for the CDR3: TGTGCCAGCAGGGATCCCGCGGACAGGGTAGAAGCTTTCTTT. This chain links TRBV6-1 with TRBJ1-1; 8 bases fit TRBD1. Unmatched junction bases numbered 11, after V lost 6 bases and J lost 8 bases. The CDR3 totals 14 residues. The germline V gene encodes CDR1 MNHNS and CDR2 SASEGT.

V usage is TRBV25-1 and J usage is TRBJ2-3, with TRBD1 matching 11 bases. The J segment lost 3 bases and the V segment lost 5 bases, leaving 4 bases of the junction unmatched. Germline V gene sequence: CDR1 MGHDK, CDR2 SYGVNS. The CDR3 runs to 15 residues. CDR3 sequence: CASSMDRGPTDTQYF. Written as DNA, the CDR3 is TGTGCCAGCAGTATGGACAGGGGGCCAACAGATACGCAGTATTTT.

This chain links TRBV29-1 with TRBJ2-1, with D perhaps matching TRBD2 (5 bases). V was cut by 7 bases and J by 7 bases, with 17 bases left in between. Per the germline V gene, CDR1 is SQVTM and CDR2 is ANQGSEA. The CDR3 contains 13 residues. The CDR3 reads CSAGLTLGNEQFF. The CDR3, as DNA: TGCAGCGCCGGACTTACACTTGGGAATGAGCAGTTCTTC.

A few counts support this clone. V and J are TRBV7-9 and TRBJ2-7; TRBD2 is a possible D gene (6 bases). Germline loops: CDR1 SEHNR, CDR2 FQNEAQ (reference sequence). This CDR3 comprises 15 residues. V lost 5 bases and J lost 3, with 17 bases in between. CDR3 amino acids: CASSLGGERVYEQYF. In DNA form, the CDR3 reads TGTGCCAGCAGCCTCGGCGGGGAACGAGTCTACGAGCAGTACTTC.

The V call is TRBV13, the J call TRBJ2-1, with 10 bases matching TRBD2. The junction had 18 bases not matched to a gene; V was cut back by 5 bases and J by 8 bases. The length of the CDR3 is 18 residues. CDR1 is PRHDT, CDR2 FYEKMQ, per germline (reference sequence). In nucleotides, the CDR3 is TGTGCCAGCAGCGGCATAATGGCTCTAGCGGGAGAAAGGGATGAGCAGTTCTTC. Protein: CASSGIMALAGERDEQFF.

CDR3 DNA sequence: TGTGCCAGCGGGGGTCGGGGACTAGCGGTCAATGAGCAGTTCTTC. As protein: CASGGRGLAVNEQFF. The chain joins TRBV6-1 to TRBJ2-1; 11 nucleotides match TRBD2. The CDR3 sequence is 15 residues long. V dropped 8 bases and J dropped 6; count of bases not matched to a gene: 9. Looked up from germline, CDR1 is MNHNS and CDR2 is SASEGT.

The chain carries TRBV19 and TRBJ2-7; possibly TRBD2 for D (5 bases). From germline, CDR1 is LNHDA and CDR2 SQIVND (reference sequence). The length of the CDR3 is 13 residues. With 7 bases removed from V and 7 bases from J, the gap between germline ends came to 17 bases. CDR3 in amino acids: CASTPGSSREQYF. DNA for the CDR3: TGTGCCAGTACCCCTGGGAGCTCTCGGGAGCAGTACTTC. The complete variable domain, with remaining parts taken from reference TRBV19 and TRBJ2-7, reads DGGITQSPKYLFRKEGQNVTLSCEQNLNHDAMYWYRQDPGQGLRLIYYSQIVNDFQKGDIAEGYSVSREKKESFPLTVTSAQKNPTAFYLCASTPGSSREQYFGPGTRLTVT.

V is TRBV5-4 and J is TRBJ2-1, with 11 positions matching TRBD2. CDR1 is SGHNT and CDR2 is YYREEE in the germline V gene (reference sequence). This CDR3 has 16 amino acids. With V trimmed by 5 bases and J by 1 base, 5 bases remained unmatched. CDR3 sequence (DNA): TGTGCCAGCAGACAGACTAGCGGGGCATCCTACAATGAGCAGTTCTTC. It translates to CASRQTSGASYNEQFF.

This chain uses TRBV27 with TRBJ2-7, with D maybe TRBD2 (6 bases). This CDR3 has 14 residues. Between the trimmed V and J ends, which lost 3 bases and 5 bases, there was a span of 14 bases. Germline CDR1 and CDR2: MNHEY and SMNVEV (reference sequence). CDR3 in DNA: TGTGCCAGCAGTTTGATTGGAGGGCCGGACGAGCAGTACTTC. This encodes CASSLIGGPDEQYF.